This T cell receptor beta chain was identified during a study of early T cells in non-severe SARS-CoV-2 infection. Whole-study context: Sequencing was performed on bulk RNA from unsorted whole blood, leaving chains unpaired.

CDR3 length equals 15 residues. CDR1 is SGHNT, CDR2 YENEEA, per germline. The V gene end was trimmed by 3 bases and the J gene end by 5 bases; junction bases not matched to a gene: 2. General study results and limits: Using VDJdb, the matching emphasized anti-spike CD8 responses while missing private and CD4 specificities.

Unique molecular identifiers were attached to individual cDNA molecules. One entry per CDR3 protein results from TCRdb running MiXCR on the 5' RACE reads. The table includes tens of thousands of distinct CDR3 sequences, 11% detected once. On this clonotype: Its antigen is not known.

This chain joins TRBV11-3 and TRBJ2-3; 13 nucleotides line up with TRBD2. Material: whole blood. The receptor was isolated from an adult who was a healthcare worker with PCR-confirmed SARS-CoV-2 infection or an uninfected control (not recorded which). CDR3: CASSLGLAGKDTQYF. CDR3 coding DNA: TGTGCCAGCAGCTTGGGACTAGCGGGAAAAGATACGCAGTATTTT. The full variable domain, with the rest looked up from reference TRBV11-3 and TRBJ2-3, is EAGVVQSPRYKIIEKKQPVAFWCNPISGHNTLYWYLQNLGQGPELLIRYENEEAVDDSQLPKDRFSAERLKGVDSTLKIQPAELGDSAVYLCASSLGLAGKDTQYFGPGTRLTVL.